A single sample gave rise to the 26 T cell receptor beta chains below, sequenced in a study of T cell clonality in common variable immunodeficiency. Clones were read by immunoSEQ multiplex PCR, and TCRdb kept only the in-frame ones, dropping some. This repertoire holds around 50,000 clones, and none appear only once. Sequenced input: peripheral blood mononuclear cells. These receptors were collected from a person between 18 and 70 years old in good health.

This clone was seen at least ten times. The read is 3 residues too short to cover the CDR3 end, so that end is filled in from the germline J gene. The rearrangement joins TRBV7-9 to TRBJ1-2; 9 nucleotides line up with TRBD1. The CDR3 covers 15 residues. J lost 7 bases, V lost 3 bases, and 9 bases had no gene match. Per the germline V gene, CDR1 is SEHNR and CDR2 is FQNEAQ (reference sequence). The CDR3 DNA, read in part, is TGTGCCAGCAGCTTGAACCGGGACAGGGTCGGTGGC. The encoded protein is CASSLNRDRVGG. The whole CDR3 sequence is CASSLNRDRVGGYTF.

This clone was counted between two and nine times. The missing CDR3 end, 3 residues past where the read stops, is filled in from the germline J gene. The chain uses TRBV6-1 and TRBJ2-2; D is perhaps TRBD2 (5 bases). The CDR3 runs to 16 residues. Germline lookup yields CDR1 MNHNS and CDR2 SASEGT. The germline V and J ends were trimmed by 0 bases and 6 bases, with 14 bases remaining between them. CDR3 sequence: CASSEARAVRSGELFF. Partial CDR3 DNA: TGTGCCAGCAGTGAAGCGCGGGCAGTTAGGTCCGGGGAG.

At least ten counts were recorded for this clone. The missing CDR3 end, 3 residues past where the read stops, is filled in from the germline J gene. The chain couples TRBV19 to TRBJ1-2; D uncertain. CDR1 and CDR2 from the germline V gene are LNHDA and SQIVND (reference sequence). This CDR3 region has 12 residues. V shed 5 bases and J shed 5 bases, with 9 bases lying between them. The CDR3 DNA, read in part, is TGTGCCAGTAGTTCAACAGCTTATGGC. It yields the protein CASSSTAYG. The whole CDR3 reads CASSSTAYGYTF.

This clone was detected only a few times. CDR3 sequence: CASSSPSTGKTSQYF. The covered CDR3 bases are TGTGCCAGCAGTTCACCATCGACAGGGAAAACCTCG. The chain couples TRBV6-2 or TRBV6-3 to TRBJ2-3; 7 bases align to TRBD1. The observed sequence ends 3 residues before the CDR3 terminus, with the missing tail filled in from the germline J gene. In germline, CDR1 is MNHEY, CDR2 SVGEGT. The CDR3 length is 15 residues.

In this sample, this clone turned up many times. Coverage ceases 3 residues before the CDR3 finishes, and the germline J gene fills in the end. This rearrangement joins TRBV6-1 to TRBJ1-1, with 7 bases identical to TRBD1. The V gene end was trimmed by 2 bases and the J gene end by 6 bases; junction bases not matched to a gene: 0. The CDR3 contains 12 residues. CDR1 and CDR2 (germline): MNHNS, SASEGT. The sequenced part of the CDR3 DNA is TGTGCCAGCAGTGAACAGGGGGCTGAA. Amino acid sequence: CASSEQGAE. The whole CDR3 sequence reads CASSEQGAEAFF.

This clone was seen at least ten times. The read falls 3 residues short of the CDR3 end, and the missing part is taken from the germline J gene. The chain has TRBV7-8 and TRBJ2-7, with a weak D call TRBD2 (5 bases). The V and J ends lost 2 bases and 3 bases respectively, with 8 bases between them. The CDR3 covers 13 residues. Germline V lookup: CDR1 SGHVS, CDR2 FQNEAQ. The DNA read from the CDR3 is TGTGCCAGCAGCTTAAATCGGGGCTACGAG. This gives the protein CASSLNRGYE. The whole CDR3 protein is CASSLNRGYEQYF. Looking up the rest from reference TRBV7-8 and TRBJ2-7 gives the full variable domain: GAGVSQSPRYKVAKRGQDVALRCDPISGHVSLFWYQQALGQGPEFLTYFQNEAQLDKSGLPSDRFFAERPEGSVSTLKIQRTQQEDSAVYLCASSLNRGYEQYFGPGTRLTVT.

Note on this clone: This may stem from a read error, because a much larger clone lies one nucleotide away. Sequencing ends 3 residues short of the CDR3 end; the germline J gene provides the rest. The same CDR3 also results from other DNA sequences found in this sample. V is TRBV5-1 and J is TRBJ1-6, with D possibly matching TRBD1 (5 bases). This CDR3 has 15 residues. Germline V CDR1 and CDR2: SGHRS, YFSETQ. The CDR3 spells CASSERAGLGSPLHF. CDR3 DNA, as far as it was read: TGCGCCAGCAGCGAACGAGCAGGGCTGGGTTCGCCC.

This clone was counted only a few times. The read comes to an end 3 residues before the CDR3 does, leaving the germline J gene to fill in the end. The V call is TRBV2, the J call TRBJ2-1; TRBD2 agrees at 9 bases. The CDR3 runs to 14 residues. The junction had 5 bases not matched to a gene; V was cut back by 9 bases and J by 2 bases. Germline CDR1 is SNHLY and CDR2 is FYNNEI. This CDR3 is CARGGGAPYNEQFF. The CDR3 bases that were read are TGTGCCAGGGGCGGGGGGGCCCCCTACAATGAG.

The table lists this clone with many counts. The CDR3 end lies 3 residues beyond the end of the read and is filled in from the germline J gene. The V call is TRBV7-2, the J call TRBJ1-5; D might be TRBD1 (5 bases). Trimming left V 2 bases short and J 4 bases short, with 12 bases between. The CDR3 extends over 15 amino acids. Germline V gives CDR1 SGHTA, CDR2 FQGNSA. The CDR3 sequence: CASSLYGGGNQPQHF. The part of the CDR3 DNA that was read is TGTGCCAGCAGCTTATATGGGGGGGGGAATCAGCCC.

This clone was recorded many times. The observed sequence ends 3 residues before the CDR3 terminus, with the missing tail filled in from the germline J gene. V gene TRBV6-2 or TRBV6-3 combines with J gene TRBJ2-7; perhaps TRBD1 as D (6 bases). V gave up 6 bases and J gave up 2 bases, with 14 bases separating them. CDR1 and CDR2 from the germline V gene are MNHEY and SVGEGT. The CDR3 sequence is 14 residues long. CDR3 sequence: CASSQTGTTYEQYF. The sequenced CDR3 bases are TGTGCCAGCAGCCAGACCGGGACAACCTACGAG.

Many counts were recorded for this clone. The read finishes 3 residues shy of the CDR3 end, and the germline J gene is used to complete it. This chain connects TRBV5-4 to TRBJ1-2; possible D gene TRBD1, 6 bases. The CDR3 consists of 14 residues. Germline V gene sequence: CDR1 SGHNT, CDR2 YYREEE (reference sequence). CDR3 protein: CASREVGGLLGYTF. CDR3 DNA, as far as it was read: TGTGCCAGCAGGGAGGTGGGGGGGCTGTTGGGC.

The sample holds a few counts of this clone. The part of the CDR3 DNA that was read is TGTGCCAGCAGCCAAGATCCGCGGCAGAAGGCCTACGAG. It yields the protein CASSQDPRQKAYE. The whole CDR3 is CASSQDPRQKAYEQYF. This chain links TRBV4-2 with TRBJ2-7; unclear D gene. The sequenced fragment ends 3 residues before the CDR3 boundary, so the rest is inferred from the germline J gene. Germline loops: CDR1 LGHNA, CDR2 YNFKEQ. V lost 0 bases and J 2 bases, leaving 14 bases between the germline ends. The CDR3 length is 16 residues.

CDR3 residues: CASSGGTRQPQHF. The covered CDR3 bases are TGTGCCAGCAGTGGAGGTACGCGGCAGCCC. This sequence joins TRBV6-1 and TRBJ1-5, with D unresolved. The CDR3 goes on 3 residues after the read ends, and that part is filled in from the germline J gene. The V end lost 4 bases, the J end lost 7 bases, and 11 bases lay between the germline ends. The CDR3 consists of 13 residues. The V gene's germline CDR1 is MNHNS and CDR2 SASEGT.

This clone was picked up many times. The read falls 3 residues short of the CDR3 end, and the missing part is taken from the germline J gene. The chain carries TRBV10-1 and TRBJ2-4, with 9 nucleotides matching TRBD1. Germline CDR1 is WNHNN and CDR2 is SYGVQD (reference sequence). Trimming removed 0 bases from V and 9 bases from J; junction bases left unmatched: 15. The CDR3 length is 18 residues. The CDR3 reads CASSESGSWGTGTGIQYF. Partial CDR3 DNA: TGCGCCAGCAGTGAGTCGGGGTCTTGGGGGACAGGGACAGGCATT.

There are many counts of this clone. CDR3 DNA, as far as it was read: TGTGCCAGCAGTGGAGGAGACAGAGAA. This translates into CASSGGDRE. In full, the CDR3 is CASSGGDREAFF. The V call is TRBV6-1, the J call TRBJ1-1; tentatively, D is TRBD1 (5 bases). The missing CDR3 end, 3 residues past where the read stops, is filled in from the germline J gene. Germline CDR1 and CDR2: MNHNS and SASEGT. The CDR3 is made up of 12 amino acids.

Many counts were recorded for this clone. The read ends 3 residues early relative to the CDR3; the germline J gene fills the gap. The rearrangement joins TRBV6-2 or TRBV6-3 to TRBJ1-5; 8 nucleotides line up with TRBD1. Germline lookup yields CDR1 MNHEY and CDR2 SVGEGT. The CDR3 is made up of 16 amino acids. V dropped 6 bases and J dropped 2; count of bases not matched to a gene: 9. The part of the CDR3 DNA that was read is TGTGCCAGCAGAACCGGGACAGGTCTACGCAATCAGCCC. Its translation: CASRTGTGLRNQP. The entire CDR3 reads CASRTGTGLRNQPQHF.

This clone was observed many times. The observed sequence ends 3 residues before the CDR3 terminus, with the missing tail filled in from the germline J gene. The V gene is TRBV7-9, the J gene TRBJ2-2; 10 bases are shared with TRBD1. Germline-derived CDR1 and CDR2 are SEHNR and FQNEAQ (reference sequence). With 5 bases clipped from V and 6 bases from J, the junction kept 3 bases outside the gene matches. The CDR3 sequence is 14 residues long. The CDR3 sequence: CASSGTGVSGELFF. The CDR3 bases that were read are TGTGCCAGCAGCGGGACAGGGGTGTCCGGGGAG.

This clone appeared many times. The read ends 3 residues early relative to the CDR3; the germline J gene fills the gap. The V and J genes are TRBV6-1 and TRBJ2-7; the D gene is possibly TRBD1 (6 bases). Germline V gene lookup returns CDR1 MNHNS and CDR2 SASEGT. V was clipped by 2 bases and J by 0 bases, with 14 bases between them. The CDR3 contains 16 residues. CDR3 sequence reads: CASSEPILGGSYEQYF. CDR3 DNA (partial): TGTGCCAGCAGTGAACCCATCCTAGGGGGCTCCTACGAG.

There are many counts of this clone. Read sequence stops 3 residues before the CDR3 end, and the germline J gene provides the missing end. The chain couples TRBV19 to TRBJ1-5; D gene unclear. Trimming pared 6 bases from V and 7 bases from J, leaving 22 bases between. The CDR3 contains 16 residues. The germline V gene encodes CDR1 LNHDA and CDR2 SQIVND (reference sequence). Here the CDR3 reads CASSQSLPRRRQPQHF. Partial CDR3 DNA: TGTGCCAGTAGCCAATCGCTGCCTAGGCGAAGGCAGCCC.

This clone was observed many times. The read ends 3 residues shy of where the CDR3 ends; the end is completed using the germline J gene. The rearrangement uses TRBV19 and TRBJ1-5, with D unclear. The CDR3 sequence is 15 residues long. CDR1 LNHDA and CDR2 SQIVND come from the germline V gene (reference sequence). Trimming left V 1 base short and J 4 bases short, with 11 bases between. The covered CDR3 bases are TGTGCCAGTAGTATAGGGCAGAAATCTAATCAGCCC. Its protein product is CASSIGQKSNQP. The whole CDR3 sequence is CASSIGQKSNQPQHF. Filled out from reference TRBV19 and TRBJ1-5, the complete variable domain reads DGGITQSPKYLFRKEGQNVTLSCEQNLNHDAMYWYRQDPGQGLRLIYYSQIVNDFQKGDIAEGYSVSREKKESFPLTVTSAQKNPTAFYLCASSIGQKSNQPQHFGDGTRLSIL.

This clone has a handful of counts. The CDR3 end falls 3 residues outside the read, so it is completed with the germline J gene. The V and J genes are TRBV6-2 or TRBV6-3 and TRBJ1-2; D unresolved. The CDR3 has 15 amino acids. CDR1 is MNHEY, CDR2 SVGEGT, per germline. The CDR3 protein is CASSYGSGMRYDYTF. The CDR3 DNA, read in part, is TGTGCCAGCAGTTACGGATCGGGTATGAGATACGAC.

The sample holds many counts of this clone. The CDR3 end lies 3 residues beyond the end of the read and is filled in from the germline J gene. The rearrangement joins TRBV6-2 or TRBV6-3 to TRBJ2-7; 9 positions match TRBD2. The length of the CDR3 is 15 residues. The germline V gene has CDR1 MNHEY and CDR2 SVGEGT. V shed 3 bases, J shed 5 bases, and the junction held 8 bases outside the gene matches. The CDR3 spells CASSYAGGLANEQYF. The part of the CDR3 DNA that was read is TGTGCCAGCAGTTATGCGGGGGGGTTGGCCAACGAG.

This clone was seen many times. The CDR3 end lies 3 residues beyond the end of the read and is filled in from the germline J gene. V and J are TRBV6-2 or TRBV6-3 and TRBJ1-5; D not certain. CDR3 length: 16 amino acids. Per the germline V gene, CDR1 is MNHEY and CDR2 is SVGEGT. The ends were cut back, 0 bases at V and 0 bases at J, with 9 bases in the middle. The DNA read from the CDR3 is TGTGCCAGCAGTTACTCGGGCACGACTAGCAATCAGCCC. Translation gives CASSYSGTTSNQP. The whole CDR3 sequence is CASSYSGTTSNQPQHF.

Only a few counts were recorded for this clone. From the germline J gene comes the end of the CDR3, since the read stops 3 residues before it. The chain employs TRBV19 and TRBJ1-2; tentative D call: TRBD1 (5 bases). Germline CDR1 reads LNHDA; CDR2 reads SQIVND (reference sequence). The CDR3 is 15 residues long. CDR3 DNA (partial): TGTGCCAGTAGTATCCTCCGGGGGAGCTCAGATACC. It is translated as CASSILRGSSDT. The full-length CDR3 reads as CASSILRGSSDTYTF. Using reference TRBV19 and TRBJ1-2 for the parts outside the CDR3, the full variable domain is DGGITQSPKYLFRKEGQNVTLSCEQNLNHDAMYWYRQDPGQGLRLIYYSQIVNDFQKGDIAEGYSVSREKKESFPLTVTSAQKNPTAFYLCASSILRGSSDTYTFGSGTRLTVV.

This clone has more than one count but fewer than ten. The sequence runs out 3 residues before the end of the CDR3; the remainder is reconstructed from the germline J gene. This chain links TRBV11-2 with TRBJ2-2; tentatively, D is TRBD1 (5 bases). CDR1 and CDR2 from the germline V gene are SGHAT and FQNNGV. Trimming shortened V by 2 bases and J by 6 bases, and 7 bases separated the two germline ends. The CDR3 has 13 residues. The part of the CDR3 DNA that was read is TGTGCCAGCAGCTTACAGGGTGCCGGGGAG. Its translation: CASSLQGAGE. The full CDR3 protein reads CASSLQGAGELFF.

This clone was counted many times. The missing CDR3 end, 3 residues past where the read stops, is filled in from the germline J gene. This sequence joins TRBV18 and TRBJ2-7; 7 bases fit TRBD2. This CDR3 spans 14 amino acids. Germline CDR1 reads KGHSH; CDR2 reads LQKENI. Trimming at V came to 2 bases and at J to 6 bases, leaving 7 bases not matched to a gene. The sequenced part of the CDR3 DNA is TGTGCCAGCTCACCAAGCCGGGGGGTTATCGAG. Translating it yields CASSPSRGVIE. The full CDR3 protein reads CASSPSRGVIEQYF.